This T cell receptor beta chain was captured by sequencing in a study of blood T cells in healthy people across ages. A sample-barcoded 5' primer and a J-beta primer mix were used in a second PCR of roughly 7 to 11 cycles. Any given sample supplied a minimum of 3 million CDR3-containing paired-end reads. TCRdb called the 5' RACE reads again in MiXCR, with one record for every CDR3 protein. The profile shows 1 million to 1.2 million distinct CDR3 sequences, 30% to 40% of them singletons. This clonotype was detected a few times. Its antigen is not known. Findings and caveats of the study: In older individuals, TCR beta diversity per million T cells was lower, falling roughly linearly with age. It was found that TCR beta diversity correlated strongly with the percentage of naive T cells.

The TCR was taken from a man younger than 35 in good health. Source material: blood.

CDR3 sequence: CASSQGGGNEQYF. The DNA of the CDR3 is TGCGCCAGCAGCCAAGGGGGTGGCAATGAGCAGTACTTC. The chain has TRBV4-1 and TRBJ2-5; no clear D gene. V was trimmed by 1 base and J by 11 bases, leaving 14 bases between them. CDR3 length: 13 amino acids. Germline V lookup: CDR1 MGHRA, CDR2 YSYEKL.